Listed below are T cell receptor beta chains from one sample, sequenced in a study of T cell repertoires in cytomegalovirus infection. TCRdb itself ran the reads through MiXCR, one entry per CDR3 protein. The data hold approximately 350,000 distinct CDR3 sequences, with roughly 36% observed a single time. These receptors' antigens are unknown. The input for sequencing was cultured PBMCs, taken from culture after CMV antigen stimulation. These receptors all stem from a human donor in good health (CMV status not recorded). Some clones in this sample may be carry-over from other donors' samples. The CDR3 runs from the conserved cysteine through the conserved F or W. D genes are given only for firm matches. The listing skips clone size in some rows; elsewhere it reads once, few, many or a size class.

clone size	V gene	D gene	J gene	CDR3 protein
few	TRBV7-2	NA	TRBJ1-5	CASSLMTGPFDQPQHF
NA	TRBV18	TRBD1	TRBJ1-2	CASSPRDREDGYTF
NA	TRBV20-1	NA	TRBJ2-3	CSATSPAGGTDTQYF
NA	TRBV27	TRBD1	TRBJ2-5	CASSSEGQGLETQYF
NA	TRBV28	NA	TRBJ1-6	CASAGGSYNSPLHF
NA	TRBV11-2	NA	TRBJ2-1	CASSGGLWVGRFDEQFF
few	TRBV6-2/TRBV6-3	TRBD2	TRBJ2-3	CASSPWTSGRRADTQYF
NA	TRBV7-2	NA	TRBJ1-4	CASSLMTAATNEKLFF
few	TRBV19	NA	TRBJ2-1	CASSMIGANEQFF
NA	TRBV28	NA	TRBJ2-7	CASSLAGAAGWEQYF